This TCR beta chain was identified during a study of regulatory T cells in long-lasting Graves disease (TCRdb year 2021). Regarding the study in general: Antithyroid drugs had been taken for less than 3 months by newly diagnosed Graves' disease patients. Peripheral blood TCR sequencing and RNA sequencing compared persistent Graves' disease patients with newly diagnosed Graves' disease patients. The study was registered as a clinical trial and conducted in China. TCR sequencing covered about 13 persistent and approximately 20 newly diagnosed Graves' disease patients, about 35 samples in total.

The sample's time point label is to be understood as: newly diagnosed GD, antithyroid drugs for less than 3 months. For both TCR sequencing and RNA sequencing, RNA was extracted from PBMCs using TRIzol. The diagnosis of Graves' disease was made according to American Thyroid Association guidelines. Recruitment of patients was carried out at an endocrinology department in Xi'an, China. From each patient, around 8.3 milliliters of peripheral blood was collected into an EDTA anticoagulant tube. Ficoll Paque Plus density gradient separation was used to isolate PBMCs, and no additional T cell sorting was done. An Agilent 2100 Bioanalyzer and agarose gel were used to check RNA quality, while a NanoDrop 2000 measured RNA concentration. The table lists this clonotype with a count of one. What this receptor recognizes is not known. The likely explanation is a read error, given a far larger clone one base away.

The cysteine opens and the phenylalanine closes a CDR3 of 17 amino acids. The read is trimmed to its CDR3 DNA, 51 bases read in frame from base 1. The germline V gene provides CDR1 SGHAT and CDR2 FQNNGV. General study outcomes and caveats: Only peripheral blood was studied, because thyroid tissue, the primary lesion, was inaccessible. Sequencing and analysis were limited to the TCR beta chain. Lower TCR Shannon entropy and fewer highly expanded clones were observed in persistent Graves' disease patients than in newly diagnosed patients, which suggested clonal expansion. More public clonotypes were shared among persistent patients (under 3,000) than among newly diagnosed patients (roughly 1,000). The authors acknowledged the small sample size as a limitation that may reduce accuracy. Preferential use of TRBV28, TRBJ1-2 and TRBJ2-5 was observed in persistent disease, whereas TRBV20-1 and TRBJ2-1 were favored in newly diagnosed disease.

Libraries were made using multiplex PCR. Sequencing instrument: Illumina HiSeq 4000. TCR beta libraries were built with iRepertoire HTBI primers and Arm-PCR amplification of CDR3 regions. PCR products were gel purified before sequencing. The published analysis was carried out like this. A total of fewer than 80 TRBV and some 15 TRBJ segments were identified across samples and were used for gene usage analysis of CDR3 amino acid clonotypes. COPE and FqMerger were used to merge the filtered high-quality paired reads into contigs. BLAST was used to align contigs to the IMGT TRBV, TRBD and TRBJ reference genes, and CDR3 was defined following IMGT. Any clonotype with a frequency above 0.1% was classified as a highly expanded clone. Shannon entropy served as the measure of repertoire diversity, while the Gini coefficient captured V-J evenness. A clonotype was considered public if more than one individual shared it. TCRdb applied fastp at Q25 and MiXCR to the public reads, then kept only in-frame beta chains. Here each entry gathers all rows of one CDR3 protein and keeps the most common genes and DNA. TCRdb's processing, not the authors' own work, is the source of the V and J calls. The sample data list about 420,000 distinct CDR3 sequences, and roughly 15% of these were observed just once. About 23% of the sample belongs to the ten largest clones.

These same data were also listed under a study on T cells in Graves' hyperthyroidism and ophthalmopathy. As that second study puts it: A patient counted as having stable Graves' hyperthyroidism if no progression to ophthalmopathy occurred over 18 months of follow-up. Hyperthyroidism patients were newly diagnosed, had a disease duration of under 2 months, and were aged 18 to 65 years. Patients with uncontrolled infections, other autoimmune diseases, pregnancy or lactation were excluded. Diagnoses were established on the basis of clinical symptoms, serum thyroxine and TRAb, thyroid ultrasound, and orbital computed tomography. A first-round RT-PCR of the TCR CDR3 used the HTBI primer set with the Qiagen OneStep RT-PCR kit. Most expanded thyroid clonotypes (frequency above 0.001) were also detected in blood, suggesting blood repertoires may reflect thyroid immune responses. A model built on a 13 V-J signature distinguished ophthalmopathy from stable hyperthyroidism, reaching around 88% sensitivity and around 82% specificity in cross-validation and 80%/75% in testing. During validation, the model predicted progression to ophthalmopathy a median of approximately 6.5 months ahead of onset, with just under 71% sensitivity and about 72% specificity. To identify TCR V-J signatures that set the groups apart, the researchers used a discovery cohort of about a hundred patients, made up of 43 with Graves' ophthalmopathy and about 60 with stable Graves' hyperthyroidism. An independent validation cohort of around 19 hyperthyroidism patients and roughly 16 patients who later progressed to ophthalmopathy tested prospective prediction of ophthalmopathy. The approximately 90 discovery patients were randomly split 7:3 into training and test sets. In roughly six Graves' hyperthyroidism patients, the study also compared T-cell repertoires from thyroid tissue with T-cell repertoires from blood. After blood sampling, hyperthyroidism patients were treated with methimazole at a starting dose of 30 mg daily, and ophthalmopathy patients were treated with high-dose intravenous methylprednisolone. Libraries were constructed in a second round of multiplex PCR, after which size selection and purification were carried out. Paired-end sequencing of the libraries was performed with 100 bp reads on an Illumina HiSeq2000. SOAPnuke was used to process the raw data, with reads discarded if the reads contained adapters or uncalled bases, had a mean Phred below 15, or lacked an exact constant-primer or identifier match. High-quality paired reads were merged with COPE v1.2.5, and unique nucleotide sequences were defined as clonotypes. MiTCR v1.1 was used to align clonotypes to the IMGT TRBV, TRBD and TRBJ reference segments. Only V-J combinations with frequency above 0.0001, covering approximately 99% of repertoires, were analysed. A TCS score was defined as the ratio of F50 (clonal expansion) to E x V (chaos), with BLOSUM62-based TCRdist applied between CDR3 peptides within each V-J. Welch's t-statistics and random forest reduced around 550 V-J features to under 15, which were used in a naive Bayes classifier (R e1071). Sample size was not statistically predetermined, and blinding of investigators to group allocation was not performed. According to the paper, TCR Vbeta CDR3 sequencing was carried out on 135 peripheral blood samples, which came from fewer than 50 ophthalmopathy, 75 or so hyperthyroidism and about 17 progressor patients.

This sequence originates from a woman aged 18-29 years with Graves disease. Donor details come from another sample of the same person, matched by shared clones. Here the sequenced sample was peripheral blood mononuclear cells (PBMCs), taken at new diagnosis, from a patient treated with antithyroid drugs. The V gene is TRBV11-2 and the J gene is TRBJ2-3; TRBD2 fits 12 bases in the junction. The DNA sequence follows: TGTGCCAGCAGCTTAGAGGGGACTAGCGGGTTTTATTACGAGCAGTGCTTC. This translates into CASSLEGTSGFYYEQCF.